What follows are 32 T cell receptor beta chains derived from one specimen sequenced in a study of CD8 T cells in ankylosing spondylitis. Study-wide points: A motif in TCR beta, a set of seven to nine highly homologous variants, appeared characteristic of ankylosing spondylitis blood.

Their cognate antigens are unknown. TCRdb itself ran the 5' RACE reads through MiXCR, one entry per CDR3 protein. The sample yields 330,000 or so distinct CDR3 sequences, 8% seen once. The sample taken for sequencing was blood, either unsorted or a sorted T cell fraction (not recorded which). Every receptor here comes from a male donor with ankylosing spondylitis.

This clonotype was seen at least ten times. This rearrangement joins TRBV5-1 to TRBJ1-3; D possibly corresponds to TRBD1 (5 bases). The CDR3 extends over 15 amino acids. The V and J ends lost 1 base and 0 bases respectively, with 8 bases between them. Germline V lookup: CDR1 SGHRS, CDR2 YFSETQ. The CDR3: CASSLTGGSGNTIYF. As DNA, the CDR3 is TGCGCCAGCAGCTTGACGGGGGGCTCTGGAAACACCATATATTTT.

The V and J genes are TRBV29-1 and TRBJ2-1, with 10 nucleotides matching TRBD2. Losses at the gene ends were 0 bases for V and 4 bases for J; bases not matched to a gene: 3. This CDR3 is built from 15 residues. Germline CDR1 reads SQVTM; CDR2 reads ANQGSEA. The chain's CDR3 is CSVEDPAGGYNEQFF. CDR3 in DNA: TGCAGCGTTGAAGACCCAGCGGGAGGGTACAATGAGCAGTTCTTC.

The chain carries TRBV7-8 and TRBJ2-5, with D hard to call. In germline, CDR1 is SGHVS, CDR2 FQNEAQ. The CDR3 loop spans 14 amino acids. Trimming removed 5 bases from V and 1 base from J, with 11 bases in between. The CDR3 nucleotides read TGTGCCAGCAGCCTACGGCCCATCCAAGAGACCCAGTACTTC. Amino acids: CASSLRPIQETQYF.

This clonotype has ten or more counts. This rearrangement joins TRBV7-8 to TRBJ2-2; a weak D match, TRBD2 (6 bases). The CDR3 length is 13 residues. V lost 7 bases and J 6 bases, leaving 12 bases between the germline ends. Per the germline V gene, CDR1 is SGHVS and CDR2 is FQNEAQ. The CDR3 DNA sequence: TGTGCCAGCATCTACTCGGGAGCCGGGGAGCTGTTTTTT. It yields the protein CASIYSGAGELFF.

J is TRBJ1-1 and V is TRBV18, with 7 positions matching TRBD1. Trimming at V came to 3 bases and at J to 4 bases, leaving 8 bases not matched to a gene. The germline gives CDR1 KGHSH, CDR2 LQKENI. The CDR3 length is 15 residues. The CDR3 region has the DNA TGTGCCAGCTCACCCCAGCCAGGGGGAATCACTGAAGCTTTCTTT. Its protein product is CASSPQPGGITEAFF. The variable domain in full, with the rest retrieved from reference TRBV18 and TRBJ1-1, is NAGVMQNPRHLVRRRGQEARLRCSPMKGHSHVYWYRQLPEEGLKFMVYLQKENIIDESGMPKERFSAEFPKEGPSILRIQQVVRGDSAAYFCASSPQPGGITEAFFGQGTRLTVV.

This clonotype was observed at least ten times. The chain combines TRBV19 with TRBJ2-2; tentatively, D is TRBD2 (6 bases). This CDR3 region has 15 residues. V lost 9 bases, J lost 7 bases, and 21 bases lay in between. Per the germline V gene, CDR1 is LNHDA and CDR2 is SQIVND (reference sequence). The CDR3 DNA is TGTGCCAGCTCTCCGGGACTGCAAGAGGTCGGGGAGCTGTTTTTT. Residues: CASSPGLQEVGELFF.

This clonotype was counted only a few times. The chain joins TRBV5-5 to TRBJ1-1, with TRBD1 matching over 10 bases. In germline, CDR1 is SGHKS, CDR2 YYEKEE (reference sequence). The trim removed 1 base at V and 10 bases at J, leaving 4 bases unmatched. The CDR3 extends over 13 amino acids. The CDR3 loop reads CASSLNRDRGAFF. CDR3 sequence (DNA): TGTGCCAGCAGCTTGAATCGGGACAGGGGAGCTTTCTTT.

The chain links TRBV12-3 or TRBV12-4 to TRBJ1-2; tentative D call: TRBD1 (5 bases). The CDR3 is made up of 10 amino acids. V gave up 5 bases and J gave up 13 bases, with 11 bases separating them. CDR3 bases: TGTGCCAGCAGTGGGGGGGGACTCACCTTC. Amino acid sequence: CASSGGGLTF.

The table lists this clonotype with many counts. The J gene is TRBJ2-3, the V gene TRBV20-1; D is perhaps TRBD2 (5 bases). Germline lookup yields CDR1 DFQATT and CDR2 SNEGSKA (reference sequence). The CDR3 covers 13 residues. With 6 bases removed from V and 3 bases from J, the gap between germline ends came to 13 bases. The CDR3 here is CSAKLRLTDTQYF. The CDR3 bases are TGCAGTGCGAAACTCCGACTAACAGATACGCAGTATTTT.

The J gene is TRBJ1-4, the V gene TRBV7-2; TRBD1 aligns across 9 bases. V was pared by 5 bases and J by 5 bases, with 6 bases of the junction left unmatched. The CDR3 has 15 amino acids. CDR1 is SGHTA and CDR2 is FQGNSA in the germline V gene. The CDR3 sequence: CASSTETGGNEKLFF. CDR3 DNA: TGTGCCAGCAGCACGGAGACAGGGGGAAATGAAAAACTGTTTTTT.

The V and J genes are TRBV18 and TRBJ1-5; D is unresolved. Trimming pared 6 bases from V and 0 bases from J, leaving 12 bases between. Germline assignment: CDR1 KGHSH and CDR2 LQKENI. CDR3 length equals 15 residues. CDR3 DNA sequence: TGTGCCAGCTCTCCTGGGGTCGGTAGCAATCAGCCCCAGCATTTT. Translating it yields CASSPGVGSNQPQHF.

The gene calls are TRBV10-3 and TRBJ1-1; TRBD1 might be the D (6 bases). V lost 5 bases to trimming and J lost 5 bases, with 15 bases between them. This CDR3 contains 14 residues. In germline, CDR1 is ENHRY, CDR2 SYGVKD. This chain's CDR3 is CAISSGGGLTEAFF. CDR3 bases: TGTGCCATCAGTTCGGGGGGGGGGCTGACTGAAGCTTTCTTT.

The chain combines TRBV3-1 with TRBJ2-7; TRBD2 matches at 11 bases. The germline V gene encodes CDR1 LGHDT and CDR2 YNNKEL (reference sequence). CDR3 length: 16 amino acids. Germline trimming cut 4 bases from V and 5 bases from J; bases unmatched to any gene: 10. The CDR3 here is CASSRQLAGEGHEQYF. CDR3 coding DNA: TGTGCCAGCAGCCGACAACTAGCGGGAGAGGGCCACGAGCAGTACTTC.

This clonotype has just a few counts. The chain employs TRBV4-2 and TRBJ2-1, with 9 positions matching TRBD2. J was trimmed by 4 bases and V by 2 bases; bases with no gene match: 9. Germline values: CDR1 LGHNA, CDR2 YNFKEQ. The CDR3 spans 17 residues. The CDR3 loop is CASSQRAPSGDYNEQFF. The CDR3 nucleotides are TGTGCCAGCAGCCAAAGGGCGCCTAGCGGGGATTACAATGAGCAGTTCTTC.

This chain links TRBV19 with TRBJ2-2; 8 bases match TRBD1. The germline V gene encodes CDR1 LNHDA and CDR2 SQIVND (reference sequence). This CDR3 is 16 amino acids long. With V trimmed by 7 bases and J by 0 bases, 7 bases remained unmatched. CDR3 nucleotide sequence: TGTGCCAGTATCGGGGGACAGGCCGCGAACACCGGGGAGCTGTTTTTT. Protein: CASIGGQAANTGELFF.

Note on this clonotype: This may come from a read error, since a much larger clone is one base off. This chain links TRBV29-1 with TRBJ2-6, with D tentatively TRBD1 (5 bases). The CDR3 is 13 amino acids. Germline V lookup: CDR1 SQVTM, CDR2 ANQGSEA. The CDR3 protein is CSISSSGANVQTF. CDR3 bases: TGCAGCATCAGTAGCTCTGGGGCCAACGTCCAGACTTTC.

V is TRBV3-1 and J is TRBJ2-1, with D tentatively TRBD1 or TRBD2 (5 bases each). V gave up 5 bases and J gave up 1 base, with 15 bases separating them. Germline CDR1 and CDR2: LGHDT and YNNKEL (reference sequence). CDR3 length: 16 residues. The chain's CDR3 is CASSARDPRSYNEQFF. CDR3 bases: TGTGCCAGCAGCGCCCGGGACCCCCGTTCCTACAATGAGCAGTTCTTC.

There are a few counts of this clonotype. This rearrangement joins TRBV6-1 to TRBJ1-5; D is unresolved. The germline V and J ends were trimmed by 6 bases and 4 bases, with 10 bases remaining between them. Germline lookup yields CDR1 MNHNS and CDR2 SASEGT. The CDR3 spans 13 residues. CDR3 residues: CASSRTRNQPQHF. CDR3 coding DNA: TGTGCCAGCAGCCGAACGAGGAATCAGCCCCAGCATTTT.

This sequence joins TRBV18 and TRBJ2-1; D gene uncertain. The length of the CDR3 is 14 residues. V dropped 3 bases and J dropped 5 bases, with 11 bases sitting between them. Germline V gene data show CDR1 as KGHSH and CDR2 as LQKENI. The CDR3 protein is CASSPRRNHNEQFF. The CDR3 DNA reads TGTGCCAGCTCACCCCGGCGGAACCACAATGAGCAGTTCTTC.

This clonotype was recorded at least ten times. The chain uses TRBV2 and TRBJ2-3; D is possibly TRBD1 or TRBD2 (5 bases each). The CDR3 loop spans 13 amino acids. Germline V CDR1 and CDR2: SNHLY, FYNNEI. Deletions cut 4 bases from V and 7 bases from J, with 12 bases between. The CDR3 reads CASSGGEMNTQYF. In nucleotides, the CDR3 is TGTGCCAGCAGTGGAGGGGAGATGAATACGCAGTATTTT.

This clonotype was recorded a few times. This chain connects TRBV20-1 to TRBJ1-4; D not resolved. Germline lookup yields CDR1 DFQATT and CDR2 SNEGSKA (reference sequence). The V end was cut by 5 bases, the J end by 7 bases, with 14 bases between. The CDR3 is made up of 13 amino acids. This CDR3 reads CSAEASFSEKLFF. CDR3 bases: TGCAGTGCTGAGGCATCTTTTTCTGAAAAACTGTTTTTT.

CDR3 DNA: TGTGCCAGCAGGGGACTAGCGGGTGGCGGCGAGCAGTACTTC. This codes for CASRGLAGGGEQYF. J is TRBJ2-7 and V is TRBV25-1; 12 nucleotides line up with TRBD2. V shed 6 bases, J shed 6 bases, and the junction held 6 bases outside the gene matches. Germline lookup yields CDR1 MGHDK and CDR2 SYGVNS. There are 14 residues in the CDR3.

This chain joins TRBV6-2 or TRBV6-3 and TRBJ2-3; 9 positions match TRBD2. V shed 5 bases, J shed 0 bases, and the junction held 6 bases outside the gene matches. The germline V gene encodes CDR1 MNHEY and CDR2 SVGEGT. CDR3 length: 16 amino acids. CDR3 loop: CASSIRTSASTDTQYF. CDR3 coding DNA: TGTGCCAGCAGTATCCGGACTAGCGCGAGCACAGATACGCAGTATTTT.

This clonotype appeared a few times. The chain links TRBV24-1 to TRBJ2-3; 8 bases fit TRBD2. The germline V gene encodes CDR1 KGHDR and CDR2 SFDVKD. There are 15 residues in the CDR3. The V gene end was trimmed by 9 bases and the J gene end by 1 base; junction bases not matched to a gene: 8. The CDR3 reads CATGKSGSGTDTQYF. CDR3 nucleotide sequence: TGTGCCACCGGGAAGAGCGGGAGTGGCACAGATACGCAGTATTTT.

The V gene is TRBV27, the J gene TRBJ2-7; D ambiguous. Trimming pared 5 bases from V and 4 bases from J, leaving 12 bases between. In germline, CDR1 is MNHEY, CDR2 SMNVEV (reference sequence). The CDR3 totals 13 residues. CDR3 sequence reads: CASSLQTEYEQYF. In nucleotides, the CDR3 is TGTGCCAGCAGTCTCCAAACCGAATACGAGCAGTACTTC.

This clonotype was picked up many times. V gene TRBV14 combines with J gene TRBJ2-1; TRBD1 might be the D (5 bases). Germline V lookup: CDR1 SGHDN, CDR2 FVKESK. Trimming took 2 bases from V and 6 from J, leaving 8 bases between them. The CDR3 contains 13 residues. The CDR3 here is CASSQTGRNEQFF. In nucleotides, the CDR3 is TGTGCCAGCAGCCAAACAGGTCGCAATGAGCAGTTCTTC.

In this sample, this clonotype turned up many times. The rearrangement uses TRBV5-1 and TRBJ2-1; D may be TRBD1 (5 bases). The CDR3 runs to 14 residues. CDR1 is SGHRS, CDR2 YFSETQ, per germline. Trimming stripped 4 bases from V and 6 bases from J, with 14 bases between. CDR3 DNA sequence: TGCGCCAGCAGCCAGGGCCACGGCCGCAATGAGCAGTTCTTC. It is translated as CASSQGHGRNEQFF.

The chain has TRBV7-9 and TRBJ2-3; possible D gene TRBD2, 6 bases. V shed 5 bases and J shed 0 bases, with 12 bases lying between them. The germline CDR1 and CDR2 sequences are SEHNR and FQNEAQ (reference sequence). The CDR3 has 15 residues. The CDR3 loop reads CASSVGLPSTDTQYF. For the CDR3, the DNA is TGTGCCAGCAGCGTGGGACTGCCTAGCACAGATACGCAGTATTTT.

This clonotype was detected many times. This sequence joins TRBV29-1 and TRBJ2-5; 8 nucleotides line up with TRBD2. This CDR3 spans 13 amino acids. V was pared by 3 bases and J by 4 bases, with 4 bases of the junction left unmatched. Per the germline V gene, CDR1 is SQVTM and CDR2 is ANQGSEA. CDR3 bases: TGCAGCGTTGATTCGGCGGGAGGAGAGACCCAGTACTTC. Residues: CSVDSAGGETQYF.

The chain joins TRBV27 to TRBJ2-3, with D possibly being TRBD1 or TRBD2 (6 bases each). The germline CDR1 and CDR2 sequences are MNHEY and SMNVEV (reference sequence). V shed 9 bases and J shed 13 bases, with 17 bases lying between them. The CDR3 loop spans 11 amino acids. CDR3 coding DNA: TGTGCCAGTTCCCGAGGGCGGGACAAGTATTTT. The encoded protein is CASSRGRDKYF.

The sample holds a few counts of this clonotype. The chain employs TRBV7-2 and TRBJ2-3; 10 positions agree with TRBD1. The CDR3 contains 15 residues. From germline, CDR1 is SGHTA and CDR2 FQGNSA. Trimming took 3 bases from V and 6 from J; bases not matched to a gene: 6. The CDR3 region has the DNA TGTGCCAGCAGCTTGGACAGGGGGTCGGTGGATACGCAGTATTTT. It codes for CASSLDRGSVDTQYF.

V gene TRBV18 combines with J gene TRBJ2-3, with 9 bases matching TRBD2. Germline trimming cut 6 bases from V and 6 bases from J; bases unmatched to any gene: 13. CDR3 length: 16 amino acids. Germline CDR1 and CDR2: KGHSH and LQKENI. CDR3 residues: CASSLGTSREMDTQYF. DNA for the CDR3: TGTGCCAGCTCTCTCGGGACTAGCCGGGAGATGGATACGCAGTATTTT.